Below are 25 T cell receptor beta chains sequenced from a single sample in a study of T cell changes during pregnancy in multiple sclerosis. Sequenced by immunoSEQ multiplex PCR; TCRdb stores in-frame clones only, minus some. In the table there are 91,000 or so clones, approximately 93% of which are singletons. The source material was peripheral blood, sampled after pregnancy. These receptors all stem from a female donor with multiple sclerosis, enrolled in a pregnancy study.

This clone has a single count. The CDR3 spells CASSQSGSGNTIYF. The CDR3 DNA reads TGTGCCAGCAGTCAATCAGGCTCTGGAAACACCATATATTTT. This rearrangement joins TRBV6-5 to TRBJ1-3; D call uncertain. CDR1 and CDR2 (germline): MNHEY, SVGAGI. CDR3 size: 14 residues. Trimming left V 5 bases short and J 0 bases short, with 8 bases between.

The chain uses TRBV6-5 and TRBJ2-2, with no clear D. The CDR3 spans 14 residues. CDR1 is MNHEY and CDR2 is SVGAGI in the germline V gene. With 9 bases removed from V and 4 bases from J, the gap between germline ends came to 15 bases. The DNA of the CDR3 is TGTGCCAGTAAAAACGCCCGAGGCACCGGGGAGCTGTTTTTT. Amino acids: CASKNARGTGELFF.

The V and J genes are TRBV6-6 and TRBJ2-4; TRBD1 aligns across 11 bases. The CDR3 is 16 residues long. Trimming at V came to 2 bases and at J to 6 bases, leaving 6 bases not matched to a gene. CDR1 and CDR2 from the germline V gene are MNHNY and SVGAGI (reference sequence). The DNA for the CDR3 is TGTGCCAGCAGTTACCCTCCCGGGACAGGGGGAAACATTCAGTACTTC. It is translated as CASSYPPGTGGNIQYF.

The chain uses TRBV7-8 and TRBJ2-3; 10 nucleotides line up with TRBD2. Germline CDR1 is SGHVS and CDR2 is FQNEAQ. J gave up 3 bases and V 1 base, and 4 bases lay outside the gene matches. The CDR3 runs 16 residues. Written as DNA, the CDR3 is TGTGCCAGCAGCTTAGACCCAGCGGGAGGGACAGATACGCAGTATTTT. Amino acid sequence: CASSLDPAGGTDTQYF.

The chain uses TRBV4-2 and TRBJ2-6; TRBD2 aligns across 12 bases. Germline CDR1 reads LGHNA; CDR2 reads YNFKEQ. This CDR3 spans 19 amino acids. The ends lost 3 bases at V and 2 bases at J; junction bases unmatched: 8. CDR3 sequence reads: CASSHPGTSGSPGANVLTF. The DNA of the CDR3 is TGTGCCAGCAGCCACCCGGGGACTAGCGGGTCCCCTGGGGCCAACGTCCTGACTTTC.

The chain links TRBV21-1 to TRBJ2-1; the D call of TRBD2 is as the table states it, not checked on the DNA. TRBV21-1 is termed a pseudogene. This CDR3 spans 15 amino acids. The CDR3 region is CASTTSGRAYNEQFF. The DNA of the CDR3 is TGTGCCAGCACCACTAGCGGGAGGGCCTACAATGAGCAGTTCTTC.

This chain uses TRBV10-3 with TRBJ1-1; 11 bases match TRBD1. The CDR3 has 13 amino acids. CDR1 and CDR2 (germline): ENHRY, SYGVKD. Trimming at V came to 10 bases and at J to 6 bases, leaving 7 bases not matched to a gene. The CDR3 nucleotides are TGTGCCAGCGCTGGGACAGGGGGAGCTGAAGCTTTCTTT. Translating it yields CASAGTGGAEAFF.

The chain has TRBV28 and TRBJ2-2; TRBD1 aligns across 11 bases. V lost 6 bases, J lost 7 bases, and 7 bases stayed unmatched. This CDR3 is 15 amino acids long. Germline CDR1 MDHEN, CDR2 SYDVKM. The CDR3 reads CASRTDRGRSGELFF. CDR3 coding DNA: TGTGCCAGCAGAACGGACAGGGGGCGCAGCGGGGAGCTGTTTTTT.

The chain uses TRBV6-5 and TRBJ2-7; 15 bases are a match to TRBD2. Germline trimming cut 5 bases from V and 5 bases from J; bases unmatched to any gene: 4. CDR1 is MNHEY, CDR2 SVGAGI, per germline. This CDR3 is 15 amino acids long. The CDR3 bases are TGTGCCAGCAGTGGACTAGCGGGAGGGCCTAACGAGCAGTACTTC. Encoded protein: CASSGLAGGPNEQYF.

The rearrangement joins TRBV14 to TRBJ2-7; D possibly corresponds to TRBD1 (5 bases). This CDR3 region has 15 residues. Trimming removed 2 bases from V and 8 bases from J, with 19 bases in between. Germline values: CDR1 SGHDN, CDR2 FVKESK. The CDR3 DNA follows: TGTGCCAGCAGCCAACTCCAGGGTGGGCGAACTCAGCAGTACTTC. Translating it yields CASSQLQGGRTQQYF.

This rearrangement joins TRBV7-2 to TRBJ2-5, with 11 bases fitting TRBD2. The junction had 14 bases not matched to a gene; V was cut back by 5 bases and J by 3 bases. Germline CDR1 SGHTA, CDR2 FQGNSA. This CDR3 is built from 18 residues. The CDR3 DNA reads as TGTGCCAGCAGCCCTCCGGGGAGACTAGCGGGACGCGAAGAGACCCAGTACTTC. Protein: CASSPPGRLAGREETQYF.

The CDR3 sequence: CASRFAGTGAYEQYF. The CDR3 DNA follows: TGTGCCAGCAGATTTGCCGGGACAGGGGCCTACGAGCAGTACTTC. The chain combines TRBV28 with TRBJ2-7; 10 bases align to TRBD1. Germline V gene data show CDR1 as MDHEN and CDR2 as SYDVKM. Trimming at V came to 6 bases and at J to 2 bases, leaving 7 bases not matched to a gene. The CDR3 has 15 amino acids. The variable domain in full, with the rest retrieved from reference TRBV28 and TRBJ2-7, is DVKVTQSSRYLVKRTGEKVFLECVQDMDHENMFWYRQDPGLGLRLIYFSYDVKMKEKGDIPEGYSVSREKKERFSLILESASTNQTSMYLCASRFAGTGAYEQYFGPGTRLTVT.

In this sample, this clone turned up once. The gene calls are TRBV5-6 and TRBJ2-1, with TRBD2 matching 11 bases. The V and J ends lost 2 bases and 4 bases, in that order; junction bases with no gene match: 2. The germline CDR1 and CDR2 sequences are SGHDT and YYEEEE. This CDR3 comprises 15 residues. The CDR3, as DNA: TGTGCCAGCAGCTTCTCTAGCGGGGGGTACAATGAGCAGTTCTTC. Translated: CASSFSSGGYNEQFF.

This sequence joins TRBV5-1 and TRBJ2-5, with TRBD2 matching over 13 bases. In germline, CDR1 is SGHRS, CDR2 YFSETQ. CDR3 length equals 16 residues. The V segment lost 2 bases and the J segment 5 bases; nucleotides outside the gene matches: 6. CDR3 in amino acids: CASSFQLAGGGETQYF. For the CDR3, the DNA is TGCGCCAGCAGCTTCCAACTAGCGGGAGGGGGGGAGACCCAGTACTTC.

As DNA, the CDR3 is TGCGCCAGCAGCCAAGTCCAGGGGAGTCAGCCCCAGCATTTT. Residues: CASSQVQGSQPQHF. V usage is TRBV4-1 and J usage is TRBJ1-5; D possibly corresponds to TRBD1 (6 bases). Germline V gene sequence: CDR1 MGHRA, CDR2 YSYEKL. V gave up 1 base and J gave up 6 bases, with 10 bases separating them. This CDR3 comprises 14 residues.

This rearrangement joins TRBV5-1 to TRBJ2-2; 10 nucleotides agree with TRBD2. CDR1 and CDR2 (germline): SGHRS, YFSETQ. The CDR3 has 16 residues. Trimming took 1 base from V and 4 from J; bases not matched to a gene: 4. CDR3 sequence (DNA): TGCGCCAGCAGCTTGAAAGCGGGAGGGGCCACCGGGGAGCTGTTTTTT. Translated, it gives CASSLKAGGATGELFF.

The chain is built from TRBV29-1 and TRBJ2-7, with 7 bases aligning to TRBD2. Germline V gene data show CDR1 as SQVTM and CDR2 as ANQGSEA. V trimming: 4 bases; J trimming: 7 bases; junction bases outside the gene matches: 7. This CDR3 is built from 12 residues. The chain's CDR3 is CSVVGEGREQYF. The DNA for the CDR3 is TGCAGCGTTGTGGGGGAGGGCCGAGAGCAGTACTTC.

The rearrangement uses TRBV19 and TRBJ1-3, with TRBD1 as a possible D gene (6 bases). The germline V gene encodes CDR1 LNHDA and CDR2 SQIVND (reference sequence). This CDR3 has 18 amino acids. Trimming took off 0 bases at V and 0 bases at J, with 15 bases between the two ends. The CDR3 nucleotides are TGTGCCAGTAGTATAGACATGACAGGTGGGACCTCTGGAAACACCATATATTTT. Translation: CASSIDMTGGTSGNTIYF.

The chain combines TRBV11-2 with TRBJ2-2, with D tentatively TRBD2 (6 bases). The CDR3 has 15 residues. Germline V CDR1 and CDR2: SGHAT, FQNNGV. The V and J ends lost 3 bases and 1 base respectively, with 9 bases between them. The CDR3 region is CASSFGTLNTGELFF. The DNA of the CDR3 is TGTGCCAGCAGCTTCGGGACTTTGAACACCGGGGAGCTGTTTTTT.

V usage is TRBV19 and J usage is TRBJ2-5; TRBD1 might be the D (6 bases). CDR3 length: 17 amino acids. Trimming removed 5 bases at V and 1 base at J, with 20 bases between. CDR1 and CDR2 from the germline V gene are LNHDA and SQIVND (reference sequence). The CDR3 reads CASSPGTGTRLQETQYF. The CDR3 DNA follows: TGTGCCAGTAGTCCCGGGACCGGGACACGGCTCCAAGAGACCCAGTACTTC.

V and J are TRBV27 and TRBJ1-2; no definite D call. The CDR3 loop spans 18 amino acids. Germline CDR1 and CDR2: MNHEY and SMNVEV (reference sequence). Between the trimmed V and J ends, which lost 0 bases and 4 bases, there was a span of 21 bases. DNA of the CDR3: TGTGCCAGCAGTTTATCGGCCAGGCCCTCTCCCTTTTTCTATGGCTACACCTTC. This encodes CASSLSARPSPFFYGYTF.

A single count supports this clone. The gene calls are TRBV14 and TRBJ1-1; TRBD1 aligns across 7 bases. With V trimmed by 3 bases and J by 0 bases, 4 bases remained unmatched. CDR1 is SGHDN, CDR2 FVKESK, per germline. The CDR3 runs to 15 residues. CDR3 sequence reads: CASSQRQGLNTEAFF. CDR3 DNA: TGTGCCAGCAGCCAGAGACAGGGCCTGAACACTGAAGCTTTCTTT.

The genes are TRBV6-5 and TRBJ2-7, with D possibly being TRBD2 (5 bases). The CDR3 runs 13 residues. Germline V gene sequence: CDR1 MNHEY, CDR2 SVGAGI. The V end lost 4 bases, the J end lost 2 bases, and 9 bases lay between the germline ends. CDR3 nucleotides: TGTGCCAGCAGTTCCGGGATGGCCTACGAGCAGTACTTC. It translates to CASSSGMAYEQYF.

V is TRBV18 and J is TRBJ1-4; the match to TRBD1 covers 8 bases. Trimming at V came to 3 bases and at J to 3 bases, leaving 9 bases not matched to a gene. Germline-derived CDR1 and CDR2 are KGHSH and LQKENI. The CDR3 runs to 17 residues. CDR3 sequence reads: CASSPGLRGLANEKLFF. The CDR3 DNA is TGTGCCAGCTCACCTGGACTCAGGGGGCTTGCTAATGAAAAACTGTTTTTT. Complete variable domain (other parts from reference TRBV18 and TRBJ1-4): NAGVMQNPRHLVRRRGQEARLRCSPMKGHSHVYWYRQLPEEGLKFMVYLQKENIIDESGMPKERFSAEFPKEGPSILRIQQVVRGDSAAYFCASSPGLRGLANEKLFFGSGTQLSVL.

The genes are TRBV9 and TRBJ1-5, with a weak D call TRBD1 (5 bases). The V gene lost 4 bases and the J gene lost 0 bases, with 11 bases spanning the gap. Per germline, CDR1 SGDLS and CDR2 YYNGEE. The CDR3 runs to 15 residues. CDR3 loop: CASSLGHNSNQPQHF. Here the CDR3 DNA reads TGTGCCAGCAGCCTAGGACACAATAGCAATCAGCCCCAGCATTTT.